One sample yielded the 5 T cell receptor beta chains listed below, sequenced in a study of HIV-infected patients and healthy controls. No cell fractionation was done, so the repertoire covers all unsorted peripheral blood T cells. Reverse transcription used around 500 ng RNA and constant-region primers for alpha and beta. Alpha and beta chain libraries were made separately by chain-specific third strand synthesis with multiplexing indices. Using its own MiXCR run on the 5' RACE reads, TCRdb lists one record per CDR3 protein. This sample yields some 10,000 distinct CDR3 sequences, of which 7% to 7.5% are seen a single time; under 40% belongs to the top ten. The sample in question was blood, obtained before antiretroviral therapy. All receptors come from an adult with HIV infection.

The chain uses TRBV19 and TRBJ1-2, with D tentatively TRBD1 (6 bases). Deletions cut 11 bases from V and 4 bases from J, with 14 bases between. The V gene's germline CDR1 is LNHDA and CDR2 SQIVND (reference sequence). The CDR3 runs to 12 residues. CDR3 residues: CAGGHYGYGYTF. CDR3 bases: TGTGCCGGGGGGCATTACGGCTATGGCTACACCTTC.

This clonotype was seen at least ten times. The rearrangement uses TRBV20-1 and TRBJ2-3; D is unclear. V gave up 6 bases and J gave up 0 bases, with 4 bases separating them. There are 11 residues in the CDR3. Per the germline V gene, CDR1 is DFQATT and CDR2 is SNEGSKA (reference sequence). CDR3 in amino acids: CSAESTDTQYF. In DNA form, the CDR3 reads TGCAGTGCCGAGAGCACAGATACGCAGTATTTT.

This clonotype has ten or more counts. This chain connects TRBV11-2 to TRBJ2-5; TRBD1 agrees at 8 bases. The CDR3 has 14 amino acids. The junction had 9 bases not matched to a gene; V was cut back by 7 bases and J by 5 bases. The V gene's germline CDR1 is SGHAT and CDR2 FQNNGV. The CDR3 DNA sequence: TGTGCCAGCAACCCTTACAGGGGGTTTGAGACCCAGTACTTC. It specifies CASNPYRGFETQYF.

Ten or more counts support this clonotype. The V gene is TRBV6-1, the J gene TRBJ2-3; D gene uncertain. Germline V gives CDR1 MNHNS, CDR2 SASEGT. V was pared by 1 base and J by 6 bases, with 17 bases between. There are 16 residues in the CDR3. CDR3: CASSEGLGSMGDTQYF. The CDR3 DNA reads as TGTGCCAGCAGTGAAGGGTTGGGATCCATGGGGGATACGCAGTATTTT.

The chain carries TRBV2 and TRBJ1-1; D gene uncertain. Trimming cost V 7 bases and J 8 bases, with 17 bases left between them. CDR1 and CDR2 from the germline V gene are SNHLY and FYNNEI. CDR3 length: 13 residues. CDR3 protein: CASNEAPVSEAFF. CDR3 DNA: TGTGCCAGCAATGAGGCCCCCGTGTCGGAAGCTTTCTTT. The whole variable domain, filled in from reference TRBV2 and TRBJ1-1, reads EPEVTQTPSHQVTQMGQEVILRCVPISNHLYFYWYRQILGQKVEFLVSFYNNEISEKSEIFDDQFSVERPDGSNFTLKIRSTKLEDSAMYFCASNEAPVSEAFFGQGTRLTVV.